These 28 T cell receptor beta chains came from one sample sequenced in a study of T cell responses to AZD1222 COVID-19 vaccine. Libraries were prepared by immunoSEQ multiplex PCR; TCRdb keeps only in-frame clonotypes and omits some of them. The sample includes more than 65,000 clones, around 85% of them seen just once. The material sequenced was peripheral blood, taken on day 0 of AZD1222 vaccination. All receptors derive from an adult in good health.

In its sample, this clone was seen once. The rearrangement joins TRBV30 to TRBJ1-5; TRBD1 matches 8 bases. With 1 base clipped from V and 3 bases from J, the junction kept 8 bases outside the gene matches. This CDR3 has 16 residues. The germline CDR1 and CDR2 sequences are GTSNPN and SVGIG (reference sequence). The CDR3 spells CAWSANRTGNNQPQHF. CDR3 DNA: TGTGCCTGGAGTGCAAACCGGACAGGGAACAATCAGCCCCAGCATTTT.

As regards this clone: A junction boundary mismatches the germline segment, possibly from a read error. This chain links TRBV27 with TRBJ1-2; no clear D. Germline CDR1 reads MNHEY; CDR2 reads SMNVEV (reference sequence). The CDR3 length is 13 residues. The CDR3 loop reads CASSRREGYDYTF. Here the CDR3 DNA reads TGTGCCAGCAGTCGCCGTGAAGGCTATGACTACACCTTC.

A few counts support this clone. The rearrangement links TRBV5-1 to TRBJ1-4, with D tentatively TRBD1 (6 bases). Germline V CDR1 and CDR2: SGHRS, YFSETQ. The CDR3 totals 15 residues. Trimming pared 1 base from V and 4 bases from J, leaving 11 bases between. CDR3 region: CASSLIGGDNEKLFF. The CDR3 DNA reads TGCGCCAGCAGCTTGATCGGGGGCGATAATGAAAAACTGTTTTTT.

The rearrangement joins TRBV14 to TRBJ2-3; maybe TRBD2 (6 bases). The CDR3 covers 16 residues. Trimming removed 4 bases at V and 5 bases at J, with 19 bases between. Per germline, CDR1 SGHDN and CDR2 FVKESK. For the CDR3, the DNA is TGTGCCAGCAGCCCACTAGGGCTTACCGGGAGAGATACGCAGTATTTT. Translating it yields CASSPLGLTGRDTQYF.

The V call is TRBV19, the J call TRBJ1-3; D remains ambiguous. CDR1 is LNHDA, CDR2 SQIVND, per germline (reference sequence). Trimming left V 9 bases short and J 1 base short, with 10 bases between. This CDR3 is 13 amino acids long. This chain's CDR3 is CASLSLSGNTIYF. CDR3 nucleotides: TGTGCCAGCCTGAGTCTGTCTGGAAACACCATATATTTT.

CDR3 DNA: TGTGCCAGCTCACCTTCCTGGGGTCTTGAAAAACTGTTTTTT. Protein sequence: CASSPSWGLEKLFF. The chain is built from TRBV18 and TRBJ1-4; D gene unclear. This CDR3 has 14 residues. The V end was cut by 3 bases, the J end by 7 bases, with 12 bases between. The germline CDR1 and CDR2 sequences are KGHSH and LQKENI.

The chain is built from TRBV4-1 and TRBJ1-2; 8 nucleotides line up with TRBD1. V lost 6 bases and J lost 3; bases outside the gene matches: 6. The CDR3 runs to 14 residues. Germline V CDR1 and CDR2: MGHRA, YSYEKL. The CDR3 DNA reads TGCGCCAGCAGAGGGGGGGGACAGGACTATGGCTACACCTTC. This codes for CASRGGGQDYGYTF.

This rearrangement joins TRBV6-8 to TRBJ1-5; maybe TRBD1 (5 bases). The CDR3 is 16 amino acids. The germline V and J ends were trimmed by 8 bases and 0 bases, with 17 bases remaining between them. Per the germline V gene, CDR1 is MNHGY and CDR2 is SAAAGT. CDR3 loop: CASPKGLDNSNQPQHF. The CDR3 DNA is TGTGCCAGCCCGAAGGGGCTTGATAATAGCAATCAGCCCCAGCATTTT.

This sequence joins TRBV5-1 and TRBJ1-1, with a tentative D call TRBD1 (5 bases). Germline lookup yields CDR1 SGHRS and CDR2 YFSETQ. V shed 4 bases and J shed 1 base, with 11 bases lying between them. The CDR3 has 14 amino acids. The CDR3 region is CASSGEGWNTEAFF. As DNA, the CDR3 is TGCGCCAGCAGCGGTGAGGGGTGGAACACTGAAGCTTTCTTT.

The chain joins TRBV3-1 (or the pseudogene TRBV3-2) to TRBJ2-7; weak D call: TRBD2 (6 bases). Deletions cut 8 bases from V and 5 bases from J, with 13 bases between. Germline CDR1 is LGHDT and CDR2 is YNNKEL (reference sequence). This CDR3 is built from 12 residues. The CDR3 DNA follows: TGTGCCAGCGCGTGGGGGGTGGACGAGCAGTACTTC. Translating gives CASAWGVDEQYF.

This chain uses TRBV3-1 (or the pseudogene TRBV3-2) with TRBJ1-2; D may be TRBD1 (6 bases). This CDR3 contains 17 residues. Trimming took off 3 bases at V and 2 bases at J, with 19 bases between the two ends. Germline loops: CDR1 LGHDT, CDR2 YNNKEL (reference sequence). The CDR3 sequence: CASSHKRGGSTNYGYTF. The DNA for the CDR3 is TGTGCCAGCAGCCACAAAAGAGGGGGAAGTACGAACTATGGCTACACCTTC.

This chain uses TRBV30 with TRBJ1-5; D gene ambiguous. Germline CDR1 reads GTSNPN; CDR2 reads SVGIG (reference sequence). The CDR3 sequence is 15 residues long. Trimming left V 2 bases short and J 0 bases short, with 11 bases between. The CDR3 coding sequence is TGTGCCTGGAGTCCCAGAGCCTATAGCAATCAGCCCCAGCATTTT. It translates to CAWSPRAYSNQPQHF.

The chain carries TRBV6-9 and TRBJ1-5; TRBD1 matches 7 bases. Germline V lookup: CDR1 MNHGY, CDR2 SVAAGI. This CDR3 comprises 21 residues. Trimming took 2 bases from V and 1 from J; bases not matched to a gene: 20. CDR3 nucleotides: TGTGCCAGCAGTTATAGGGCCCGACAGGGTAGGACCACTGGGAGCAATCAGCCCCAGCATTTT. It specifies CASSYRARQGRTTGSNQPQHF.

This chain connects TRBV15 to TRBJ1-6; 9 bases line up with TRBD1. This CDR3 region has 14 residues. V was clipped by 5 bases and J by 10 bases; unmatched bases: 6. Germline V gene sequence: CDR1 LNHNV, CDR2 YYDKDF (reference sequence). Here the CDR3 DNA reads TGTGCCACCAGCCCCCGGACAGGGGACTCACCCCTCCACTTT. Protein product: CATSPRTGDSPLHF.

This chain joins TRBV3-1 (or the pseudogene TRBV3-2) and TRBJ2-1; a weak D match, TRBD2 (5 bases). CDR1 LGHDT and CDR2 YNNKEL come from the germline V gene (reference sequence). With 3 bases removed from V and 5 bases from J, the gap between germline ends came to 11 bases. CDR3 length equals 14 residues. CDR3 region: CASSQRARNNEQFF. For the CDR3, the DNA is TGTGCCAGCAGCCAGAGGGCCCGCAACAATGAGCAGTTCTTC.

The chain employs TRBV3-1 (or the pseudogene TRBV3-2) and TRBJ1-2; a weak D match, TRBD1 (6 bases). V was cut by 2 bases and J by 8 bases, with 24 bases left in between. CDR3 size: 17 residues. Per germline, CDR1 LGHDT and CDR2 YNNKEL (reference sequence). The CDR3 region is CASSQTTGSLVRGGYTF. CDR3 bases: TGTGCCAGCAGCCAAACTACAGGGAGTCTCGTTAGAGGAGGCTACACCTTC.

CDR3 region: CASDRTNYGYTF. The CDR3 DNA reads as TGTGCCAGCGACAGAACTAACTATGGCTACACCTTC. This chain joins TRBV21-1 and TRBJ1-2; whether TRBD1, the table's D call, matches the DNA was not checked. TRBV21-1 is a documented pseudogene. CDR3 length: 12 residues.

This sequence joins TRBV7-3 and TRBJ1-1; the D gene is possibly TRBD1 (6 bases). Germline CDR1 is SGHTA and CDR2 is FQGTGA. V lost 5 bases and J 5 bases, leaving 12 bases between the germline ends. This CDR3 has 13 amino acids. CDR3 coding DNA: TGTGCCAGCAGCCTAATCAGGGGAACTGAAGCTTTCTTT. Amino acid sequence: CASSLIRGTEAFF.

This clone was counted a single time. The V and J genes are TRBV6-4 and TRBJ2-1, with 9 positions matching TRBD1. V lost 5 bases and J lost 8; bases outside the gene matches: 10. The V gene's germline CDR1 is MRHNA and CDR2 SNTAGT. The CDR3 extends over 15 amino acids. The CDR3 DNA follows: TGTGCCAGCAGTTTACAGGGGGCTGCAACCGATGAGCAGTTCTTC. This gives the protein CASSLQGAATDEQFF.

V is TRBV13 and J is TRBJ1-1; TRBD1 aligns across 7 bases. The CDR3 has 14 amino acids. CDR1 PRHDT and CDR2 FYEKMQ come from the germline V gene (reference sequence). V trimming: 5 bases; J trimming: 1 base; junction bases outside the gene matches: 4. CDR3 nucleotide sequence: TGTGCCAGCAGCGGAGGACAGGCGAACACTGAAGCTTTCTTT. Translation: CASSGGQANTEAFF.

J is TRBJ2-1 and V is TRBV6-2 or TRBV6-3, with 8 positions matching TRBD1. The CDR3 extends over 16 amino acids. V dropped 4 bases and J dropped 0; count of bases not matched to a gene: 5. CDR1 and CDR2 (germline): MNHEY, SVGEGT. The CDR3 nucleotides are TGTGCCAGCAGTTTAAACACAGGGGGCTCCTACAATGAGCAGTTCTTC. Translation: CASSLNTGGSYNEQFF.

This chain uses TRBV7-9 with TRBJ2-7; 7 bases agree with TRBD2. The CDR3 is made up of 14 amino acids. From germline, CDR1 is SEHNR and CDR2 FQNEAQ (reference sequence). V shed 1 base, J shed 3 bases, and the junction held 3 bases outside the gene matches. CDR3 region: CASSLGAGSYEQYF. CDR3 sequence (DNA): TGTGCCAGCAGCTTAGGAGCGGGGAGCTACGAGCAGTACTTC.

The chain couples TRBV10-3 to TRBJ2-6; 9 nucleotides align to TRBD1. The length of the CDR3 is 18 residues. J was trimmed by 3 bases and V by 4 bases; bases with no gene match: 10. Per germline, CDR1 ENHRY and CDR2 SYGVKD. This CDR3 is CAISGTGDPQHGANVLTF. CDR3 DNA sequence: TGTGCCATCAGTGGGACAGGGGACCCTCAACATGGGGCCAACGTCCTGACTTTC.

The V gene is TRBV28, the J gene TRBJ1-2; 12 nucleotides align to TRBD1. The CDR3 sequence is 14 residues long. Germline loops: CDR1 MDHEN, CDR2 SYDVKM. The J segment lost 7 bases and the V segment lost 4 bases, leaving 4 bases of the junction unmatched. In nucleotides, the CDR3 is TGTGCCAGCAGTTGGGGACAGGGGGCGGGTGGCTACACCTTC. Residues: CASSWGQGAGGYTF.

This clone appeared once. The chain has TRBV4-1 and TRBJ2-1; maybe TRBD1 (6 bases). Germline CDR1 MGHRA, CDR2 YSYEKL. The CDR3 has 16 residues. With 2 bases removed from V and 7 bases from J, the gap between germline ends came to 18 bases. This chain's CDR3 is CASSQSPRTGWNEQFF. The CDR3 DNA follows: TGCGCCAGCAGCCAATCTCCGCGCACAGGGTGGAATGAGCAGTTCTTC.

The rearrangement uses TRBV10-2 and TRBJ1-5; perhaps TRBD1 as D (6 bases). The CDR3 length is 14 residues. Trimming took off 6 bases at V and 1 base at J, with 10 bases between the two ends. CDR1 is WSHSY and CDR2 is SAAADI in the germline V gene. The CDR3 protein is CASREGQSNQPQHF. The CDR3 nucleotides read TGCGCCAGCAGGGAAGGACAGAGCAATCAGCCCCAGCATTTT.

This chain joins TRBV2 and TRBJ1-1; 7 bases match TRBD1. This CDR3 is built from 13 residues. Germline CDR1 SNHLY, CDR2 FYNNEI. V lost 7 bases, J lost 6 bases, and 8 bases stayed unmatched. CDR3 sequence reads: CASMETGYPEAFF. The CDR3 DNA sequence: TGTGCCAGCATGGAGACAGGGTACCCTGAAGCTTTCTTT.

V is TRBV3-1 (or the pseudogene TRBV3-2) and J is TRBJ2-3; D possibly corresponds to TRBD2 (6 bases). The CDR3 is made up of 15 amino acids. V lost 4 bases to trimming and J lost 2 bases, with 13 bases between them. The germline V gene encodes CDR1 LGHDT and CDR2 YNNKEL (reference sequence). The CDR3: CASSLGLRYTDTQYF. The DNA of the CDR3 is TGTGCCAGCAGCCTGGGACTGCGATACACAGATACGCAGTATTTT.